Given below is one TCR beta chain in context. V lost 3 bases and J 3 bases, leaving 9 bases between the germline ends. CDR3 size: 13 residues. From germline, CDR1 is SGHRS and CDR2 YFSETQ. Seattle patients were enrolled while actively infected and followed longitudinally. This table comes from immunoSEQ multiplex PCR, and its TCRdb copy is limited to in-frame clones, with some not included. This sample carries a few hundred thousand clones, 75% to 95% of them seen once, and the ten largest clones take about 2.5%. These data are taken from a study of blood T cell repertoires in COVID-19. Sequenced input: peripheral blood. This chain uses TRBV5-1 with TRBJ2-5; tentative D call: TRBD1 (6 bases). The TCR sequence derives from a person aged 18 to 30 with COVID-19, enrolled during active disease. CDR3 nucleotide sequence: TGCGCCAGCAGCTCTTCAGGGGAAGAGACCCAGTACTTC. It codes for CASSSSGEETQYF.